This entry describes one T cell receptor (beta chain). These data originate in a study of blood T cell repertoires in COVID-19. The V gene lost 5 bases and the J gene lost 7 bases, with 11 bases spanning the gap. CDR3 length: 13 residues. Germline CDR1 SGHVS, CDR2 FQNEAQ. Original methodology: By means of reference gene primer amplification, nucleated cell counts were estimated. Here immunoSEQ multiplex PCR was the method, and the copy in TCRdb shows in-frame clones only, minus some. For V, J and clone size, that table is used; D and trimming come from the DNA. The sample holds tens of thousands of clones, about 81% seen once.

Sequenced input: peripheral blood. This chain links TRBV7-8 with TRBJ2-2; D might be TRBD2 (5 bases). The sequence came from a human donor in a cohort sampled during active COVID-19. In nucleotides, the CDR3 is TGTGCCAGCAGCACTCTACGGGGCGGGGAGCTGTTTTTT. It is translated as CASSTLRGGELFF.